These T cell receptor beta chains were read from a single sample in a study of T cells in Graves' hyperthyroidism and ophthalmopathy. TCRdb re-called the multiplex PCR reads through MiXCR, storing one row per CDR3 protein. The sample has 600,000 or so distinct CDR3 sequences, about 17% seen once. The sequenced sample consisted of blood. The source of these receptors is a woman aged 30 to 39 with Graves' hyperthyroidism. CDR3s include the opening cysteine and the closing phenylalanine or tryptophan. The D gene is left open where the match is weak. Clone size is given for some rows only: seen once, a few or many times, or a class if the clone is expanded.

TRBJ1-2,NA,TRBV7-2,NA,CASSPSGHYGYTF,TGTGCCAGCAGCCCCTCGGGTCACTATGGCTACACCTTC
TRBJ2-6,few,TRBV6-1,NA,CASTGLSSGANVLTF,TGTGCCAGCACAGGACTAAGCTCTGGGGCCAACGTCCTGACTTTC
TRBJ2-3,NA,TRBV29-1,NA,CSGRWGATDTQYF,TGCAGCGGCCGATGGGGAGCAACAGATACGCAGTATTTT
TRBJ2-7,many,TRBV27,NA,CASSTGTGFGEQYF,TGTGCCAGCAGCACCGGGACGGGGTTCGGCGAGCAGTACTTC
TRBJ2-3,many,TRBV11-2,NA,CASSLRLTTDTQYF,TGTGCCAGCAGCTTGCGTCTAACCACAGATACGCAGTATTTT
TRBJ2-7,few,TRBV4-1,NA,CASSHTIGPEQYF,TGCGCCAGCAGCCATACAATAGGGCCCGAGCAGTACTTC
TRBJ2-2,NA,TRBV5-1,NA,CASSLGSLRGLYTGELFF,TGCGCCAGCAGCTTGGGGAGTCTGCGGGGGCTATACACCGGGGAGCTGTTTTTT
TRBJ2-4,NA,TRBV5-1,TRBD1,CASSFDRVYIQYF,TGCGCCAGCAGCTTTGACAGGGTTTACATTCAGTACTTC
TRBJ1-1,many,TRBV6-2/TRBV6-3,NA,CASKWTWARNTEAFF,TGTGCCAGCAAATGGACCTGGGCCAGGAACACTGAAGCTTTCTTT
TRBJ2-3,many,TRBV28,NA,CASSLMASREGRYF,TGTGCCAGCAGTTTAATGGCCAGCCGGGAAGGGAGGTATTTT
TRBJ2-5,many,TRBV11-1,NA,CASSLGHVETQYF,TGTGCCAGCAGCTTAGGACATGTGGAGACCCAGTACTTC
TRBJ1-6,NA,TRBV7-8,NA,CASSLDRKANSPLHF,TGTGCCAGCAGCTTGGACCGGAAAGCGAATTCACCCCTCCACTTT